This T cell receptor beta chain stems from a study of spatial heterogeneity in lung cancer. Time point specified: sample taken at primary tumor resection. The donor population consisted of some 67 patients with untreated, early-stage non-small cell lung cancer. Between the trimmed V and J ends, which lost 4 bases and 1 base, there was a span of 5 bases. In germline, CDR1 is SNHLY, CDR2 FYNNEI. The CDR3 contains 14 residues. Individually, TCR cDNA molecules were each labelled with a unique molecular identifier. One entry per CDR3 protein, called by TCRdb with MiXCR from the 5' RACE reads. Of about 44,000 distinct CDR3 sequences in the sample, approximately 15% were seen once.

Source: PBMCs, taken at surgery. This TCR was sampled from a male donor with early-stage non-small cell lung cancer. J is TRBJ2-6 and V is TRBV2; the D is unclear. This chain's CDR3 is CASSATSGANVLTF. The DNA for the CDR3 is TGTGCCAGCAGTGCGACGTCTGGGGCCAACGTCCTGACTTTC.